The sequence of this TCR beta chain was determined in a study of cytomegalovirus exposure and HLA in healthy donors. PCR amplification relied on 60 Vbeta primers (plus 13 Jbeta primers). Clones were sequenced by immunoSEQ multiplex PCR, and TCRdb holds only the in-frame ones, with some missing. Of approximately 160,000 clones in the sample, around 85% are singletons; the top ten hold approximately 2%. Germline loops: CDR1 LNHDA, CDR2 SQIVND (reference sequence). The V end lost 4 bases, the J end lost 4 bases, and 8 bases lay between the germline ends. The CDR3 loop spans 13 amino acids. Sequenced material: PBMCs. V gene TRBV19 combines with J gene TRBJ2-1; tentative D call: TRBD2 (6 bases). This receptor was taken from a human donor in good health. CDR3 amino acids: CASSSGAYNEQFF. The CDR3 DNA reads as TGTGCCAGTAGTAGCGGGGCGTACAATGAGCAGTTCTTC.